The 26 T cell receptor beta chains reported below all come from one sample, sequenced in a study of shared clonotypes between healthy human individuals (dated by TCRdb to the early 2020s). For the CD8 naive samples, CD45RO-negative cells were positively selected for CCR7, yielding a CD45RA+CCR7+ population from which TemRA cells were excluded. To prepare the library, the immunoSEQ multiplex PCR assay was applied. In its TCRdb copy, this immuneACCESS table keeps in-frame sequences only and misses some clones. Where compared with another copy, unresolved V genes explain less than half of these, and the others have no known cause. The sample table shows about 2.2 million clones, and around 93% are seen once. The ten largest clonotypes hold about 1.7% of the sample. Sequencing was done on a sample of naive CD8+ T cells from PBMCs. The sample's cell subset or site label is to be understood as: CD45RA+CCR7+. These receptors were taken from a man younger than 35 in good health. Some clones in this sample may be carry-over from other donors' samples.

This chain links TRBV5-6 with TRBJ1-3; 7 bases map to TRBD1. Germline lookup yields CDR1 SGHDT and CDR2 YYEEEE. CDR3 length equals 17 residues. V gave up 1 base and J gave up 4 bases; unmatched junction bases: 11. CDR3 region: CASSLSGQTFFGNTIYF. CDR3 DNA sequence: TGTGCCAGCAGCTTGTCGGGACAGACTTTCTTCGGAAACACCATATATTTT.

The V gene is TRBV6-5, the J gene TRBJ2-1, with 9 bases fitting TRBD2. The junction had 5 bases not matched to a gene; V was cut back by 6 bases and J by 5 bases. This CDR3 contains 14 residues. Germline-derived CDR1 and CDR2 are MNHEY and SVGAGI. The CDR3 nucleotides are TGTGCCAGCAGCCTAGCGGGAAAGAACAATGAGCAGTTCTTC. Translated, it gives CASSLAGKNNEQFF.

V gene TRBV6-1 combines with J gene TRBJ1-2, with a weak D call TRBD1 (6 bases). The germline V gene has CDR1 MNHNS and CDR2 SASEGT. The CDR3 is 17 residues long. Trimming removed 3 bases from V and 6 bases from J, with 23 bases in between. CDR3 nucleotide sequence: TGTGCCAGCAGTGATAACAGGGTCTACTTGTTGGGCGATGGCTACACCTTC. Residues: CASSDNRVYLLGDGYTF.

V is TRBV6-5 and J is TRBJ1-2; D unresolved. The V end lost 0 bases, the J end lost 8 bases, and 19 bases lay between the germline ends. Looked up from germline, CDR1 is MNHEY and CDR2 is SVGAGI. The CDR3 totals 16 residues. The CDR3 loop is CASSYSTGRSPGGYTF. CDR3 in DNA: TGTGCCAGCAGTTACTCGACTGGGAGAAGTCCGGGCGGCTACACCTTC.

V is TRBV28 and J is TRBJ2-2, with TRBD1 identical over 10 bases. This CDR3 is built from 18 residues. Trimming removed 1 base from V and 2 bases from J; junction bases left unmatched: 7. CDR1 MDHEN and CDR2 SYDVKM come from the germline V gene. The CDR3 spells CASSLYPGTGDNTGELFF. For the CDR3, the DNA is TGTGCCAGCAGTTTATACCCCGGGACAGGGGATAACACCGGGGAGCTGTTTTTT.

The DNA of the CDR3 is TGTGCTGGGGGGTTCCGGAACTCCTACGAGCAGTACTTC. As protein: CAGGFRNSYEQYF. The chain carries TRBV28 and TRBJ2-7; maybe TRBD2 (6 bases). The CDR3 loop spans 13 amino acids. Germline CDR1 reads MDHEN; CDR2 reads SYDVKM. Supplemented by reference TRBV28 and TRBJ2-7, the full variable domain reads DVKVTQSSRYLVKRTGEKVFLECVQDMDHENMFWYRQDPGLGLRLIYFSYDVKMKEKGDIPEGYSVSREKKERFSLILESASTNQTSMYLCAGGFRNSYEQYFGPGTRLTVT.

The rearrangement uses TRBV27 and TRBJ1-2; D ambiguous. The germline gives CDR1 MNHEY, CDR2 SMNVEV (reference sequence). The CDR3 length is 15 residues. Trimming took 0 bases from V and 1 from J, leaving 9 bases between them. CDR3 protein: CASSLSWRDNYGYTF. The CDR3 nucleotides are TGTGCCAGCAGTTTATCGTGGCGCGATAACTATGGCTACACCTTC.

V usage is TRBV4-1 and J usage is TRBJ2-1; TRBD1 matches 7 bases. CDR1 and CDR2 from the germline V gene are MGHRA and YSYEKL. J lost 3 bases, V lost 2 bases, and 4 bases had no gene match. The CDR3 contains 15 residues. The CDR3 protein is CASSQPQGFYNEQFF. CDR3 nucleotides: TGCGCCAGCAGCCAACCACAGGGGTTCTACAATGAGCAGTTCTTC.

This clone was picked up one time. This rearrangement joins TRBV4-3 to TRBJ2-3, with unresolved D. Trimming took 2 bases from V and 2 from J, leaving 17 bases between them. The length of the CDR3 is 17 residues. Germline values: CDR1 LGHNA, CDR2 YSLEER. In DNA, the CDR3 is TGCGCCAGCAGCCAAAACAGCATCCAGGCCAACACAGATACGCAGTATTTT. Translation: CASSQNSIQANTDTQYF.

The rearrangement links TRBV4-1 to TRBJ2-7, with TRBD1 identical over 8 bases. The CDR3 contains 15 residues. The V and J ends lost 4 bases and 7 bases, in that order; junction bases with no gene match: 12. In germline, CDR1 is MGHRA, CDR2 YSYEKL. The CDR3 protein is CASSPRPQGAQEQYF. CDR3 nucleotide sequence: TGCGCCAGCAGCCCGAGGCCTCAGGGGGCGCAGGAGCAGTACTTC.

This clone was detected only once. DNA of the CDR3: TGTGCCAGCAGTTACTGGGAACAGGGAAAGGCTGAAGCTTTCTTT. Translated, it gives CASSYWEQGKAEAFF. J is TRBJ1-1 and V is TRBV6-6; D perhaps matches TRBD1 (6 bases). The CDR3 covers 15 residues. Trimming removed 1 base from V and 6 bases from J, with 15 bases in between. Germline V gene sequence: CDR1 MNHNY, CDR2 SVGAGI (reference sequence).

The chain joins TRBV6-5 to TRBJ2-2; TRBD1 aligns across 8 bases. Unmatched junction bases numbered 5, after V lost 9 bases and J lost 5 bases. From germline, CDR1 is MNHEY and CDR2 SVGAGI. The CDR3 has 13 amino acids. CDR3 in amino acids: CASGQGRTGELFF. CDR3 bases: TGTGCCAGTGGACAGGGCAGAACCGGGGAGCTGTTTTTT.

In its sample, this clone was seen a few times. This chain connects TRBV30 to TRBJ2-3, with 13 nucleotides matching TRBD2. V shed 6 bases and J 6 bases; nucleotides not matched to a gene: 6. The length of the CDR3 is 14 residues. Germline values: CDR1 GTSNPN, CDR2 SVGIG (reference sequence). CDR3 protein: CACRTSGSGDTQYF. CDR3 nucleotides: TGTGCCTGTCGGACTAGCGGGAGTGGGGATACGCAGTATTTT.

The CDR3 nucleotides read TGTGCCAGCAGCGTAATAGGGTTCACAGATACGCAGTATTTT. This codes for CASSVIGFTDTQYF. V usage is TRBV9 and J usage is TRBJ2-3; D is unclear. Trimming shortened V by 1 base and J by 2 bases, and 8 bases separated the two germline ends. Germline CDR1 SGDLS, CDR2 YYNGEE. This CDR3 has 14 amino acids.

This clone was picked up one time. This chain connects TRBV13 to TRBJ1-2, with D possibly matching TRBD1 (5 bases). Germline V gene lookup returns CDR1 PRHDT and CDR2 FYEKMQ (reference sequence). This CDR3 has 15 residues. Trimming left V 5 bases short and J 2 bases short, with 15 bases between. The CDR3 reads CASSPPQAGNYGYTF. As DNA, the CDR3 is TGTGCCAGCAGCCCCCCCCAGGCAGGGAACTATGGCTACACCTTC.

The J gene is TRBJ2-5, the V gene TRBV7-9; D tentatively reads TRBD1 or TRBD2 (5 bases each). Germline CDR1 is SEHNR and CDR2 is FQNEAQ (reference sequence). Trimming removed 2 bases from V and 5 bases from J, with 18 bases in between. The CDR3 has 16 residues. DNA of the CDR3: TGTGCCAGCAGCTTACTGTCGATCGGGGCAGGGGAGACCCAGTACTTC. This codes for CASSLLSIGAGETQYF.

The chain is built from TRBV5-6 and TRBJ2-7; TRBD2 might be the D (5 bases). CDR1 and CDR2 (germline): SGHDT, YYEEEE. The V and J ends lost 4 bases and 4 bases respectively, with 18 bases between them. This CDR3 region has 15 residues. Written as DNA, the CDR3 is TGTGCCAGCAGCCCGGGGTCCTTAATCACTTACGAGCAGTACTTC. Translation: CASSPGSLITYEQYF.

This clone was picked up one time. The chain links TRBV5-4 to TRBJ2-1; TRBD1 matches at 9 bases. There are 15 residues in the CDR3. The germline V gene encodes CDR1 SGHNT and CDR2 YYREEE (reference sequence). V lost 1 base, J lost 4 bases, and 3 bases stayed unmatched. The DNA for the CDR3 is TGTGCCAGCAGCTTGAGACAGGGGGTATACAATGAGCAGTTCTTC. It is translated as CASSLRQGVYNEQFF.

In regard to this clone: The sample contains more than one DNA sequence encoding this CDR3. The J gene is TRBJ2-2, the V gene TRBV4-3; TRBD2 matches 12 bases. Germline CDR1 reads LGHNA; CDR2 reads YSLEER. The V segment lost 4 bases and the J segment 5 bases; nucleotides outside the gene matches: 5. The CDR3 sequence is 16 residues long. The CDR3 nucleotides are TGCGCCAGCAGCCCTCTAGCGGGAGGGGGTACCGGGGAGCTGTTTTTT. It is translated as CASSPLAGGGTGELFF.

This chain uses TRBV29-1 with TRBJ2-2; unclear D gene. The CDR3 length is 13 residues. Germline assignment: CDR1 SQVTM and CDR2 ANQGSEA. V dropped 4 bases and J dropped 0 bases, with 6 bases sitting between them. The DNA for the CDR3 is TGCAGCGTTGTGAGCCCGAACACCGGGGAGCTGTTTTTT. Amino acids: CSVVSPNTGELFF.

The genes are TRBV2 and TRBJ2-1; 14 bases fit TRBD2. The CDR3 runs to 20 residues. V shed 4 bases, J shed 1 base, and the junction held 12 bases outside the gene matches. The germline V gene encodes CDR1 SNHLY and CDR2 FYNNEI. The CDR3 is CASSGFLGTSGSFSYNEQFF. CDR3 in DNA: TGTGCCAGCAGTGGGTTTTTAGGGACTAGCGGGAGCTTTTCCTACAATGAGCAGTTCTTC.

The J gene is TRBJ2-7, the V gene TRBV5-5; the D is unclear. Trimming pared 0 bases from V and 2 bases from J, leaving 9 bases between. CDR1 and CDR2 from the germline V gene are SGHKS and YYEKEE (reference sequence). This CDR3 contains 14 residues. Written as DNA, the CDR3 is TGTGCCAGCAGCTTGGACTCAAAAACCTACGAGCAGTACTTC. This encodes CASSLDSKTYEQYF.

This sequence joins TRBV4-1 and TRBJ2-1; 11 bases fit TRBD2. The germline V gene has CDR1 MGHRA and CDR2 YSYEKL. This CDR3 is built from 17 residues. V lost 6 bases and J lost 1; bases outside the gene matches: 8. Here the CDR3 DNA reads TGCGCCAGCAGGGGACTAGCGGAAGCCGTATCCTACAATGAGCAGTTCTTC. As protein: CASRGLAEAVSYNEQFF.

V is TRBV19 and J is TRBJ2-1; 9 bases line up with TRBD2. Unmatched junction bases numbered 12, after V lost 8 bases and J lost 1 base. Germline V gene sequence: CDR1 LNHDA, CDR2 SQIVND (reference sequence). CDR3 length: 17 residues. The DNA of the CDR3 is TGTGCCAGTGGGGCCGGCCTAGCGGGGCGATCCTACAATGAGCAGTTCTTC. Amino acids: CASGAGLAGRSYNEQFF. Full variable domain (outside the CDR3, taken from reference TRBV19 and TRBJ2-1): DGGITQSPKYLFRKEGQNVTLSCEQNLNHDAMYWYRQDPGQGLRLIYYSQIVNDFQKGDIAEGYSVSREKKESFPLTVTSAQKNPTAFYLCASGAGLAGRSYNEQFFGPGTRLTVL.

The V and J genes are TRBV27 and TRBJ2-3, with 12 bases aligning to TRBD2. CDR1 and CDR2 (germline): MNHEY, SMNVEV (reference sequence). CDR3 length: 18 residues. The V segment lost 3 bases and the J segment 2 bases; nucleotides outside the gene matches: 9. The CDR3 region is CASSFRLAGGYSTDTQYF. The CDR3 DNA is TGTGCCAGCAGTTTTAGGCTAGCGGGAGGGTATTCCACAGATACGCAGTATTTT.

J is TRBJ2-7 and V is TRBV6-1; 7 bases fit TRBD1. The ends lost 6 bases at V and 5 bases at J; junction bases unmatched: 10. This CDR3 contains 14 residues. Germline V gene data show CDR1 as MNHNS and CDR2 as SASEGT. The CDR3 DNA reads TGTGCCAGCAGACAGGGGATGCCATTGGACGAGCAGTACTTC. It is translated as CASRQGMPLDEQYF.